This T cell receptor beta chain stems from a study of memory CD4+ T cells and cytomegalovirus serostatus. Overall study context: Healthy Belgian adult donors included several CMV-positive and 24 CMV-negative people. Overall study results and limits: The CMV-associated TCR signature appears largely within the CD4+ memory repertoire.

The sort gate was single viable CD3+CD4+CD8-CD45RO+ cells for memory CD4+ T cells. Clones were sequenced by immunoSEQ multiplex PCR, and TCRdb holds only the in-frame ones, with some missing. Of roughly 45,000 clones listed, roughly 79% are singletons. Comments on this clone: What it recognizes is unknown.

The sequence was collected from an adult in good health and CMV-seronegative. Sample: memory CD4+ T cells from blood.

CDR3 DNA: TGTGCCAGCAGCCACTCGGGGCAGCTTGTCACCGGGGAGCTGTTTTTT. Residues: CASSHSGQLVTGELFF. The V and J genes are TRBV5-5 and TRBJ2-2; either TRBD1 or TRBD2 may supply D (5 bases each). The CDR3 loop spans 16 amino acids. Trimming removed 4 bases at V and 4 bases at J, with 17 bases between. Looked up from germline, CDR1 is SGHKS and CDR2 is YYEKEE (reference sequence).